A single sample gave rise to the 8 T cell receptor beta chains below, sequenced in a study of T-cell reconstitution after alpha-beta-depleted transplantation in children. The TCRbeta library incorporated unique molecular identifiers. TCRdb analysed the PCR reads with MiXCR anew, one entry per CDR3 protein. The sample records about 980,000 distinct CDR3 sequences, about 29% being singletons. Sequenced material: PBMCs, mostly from graft donor cells, taken 360 days after TCRalphabeta/CD19-depleted stem cell transplant. Receptors originate from a boy under two years old who had a stem cell transplant for SCID, so the T cells may come from the graft donor.

The chain links TRBV7-6 to TRBJ1-3; D call uncertain. Germline-derived CDR1 and CDR2 are SGHVS and FNYEAQ. The ends were cut back, 2 bases at V and 1 base at J, with 6 bases in the middle. CDR3 length: 14 amino acids. DNA for the CDR3: TGTGCCAGCAGCTTATACTGGTCTGGAAACACCATATATTTT. It specifies CASSLYWSGNTIYF.

CDR3 protein: CASSPPVTDIQYF. The CDR3 region has the DNA TGTGCCAGCAGCCCTCCCGTAACGGACATTCAGTACTTC. The J gene is TRBJ2-4, the V gene TRBV28, with D uncertain. The germline V gene encodes CDR1 MDHEN and CDR2 SYDVKM. The CDR3 runs 13 residues. V was cut by 6 bases and J by 8 bases, with 14 bases left in between.

V gene TRBV24-1 combines with J gene TRBJ2-7; tentative D call: TRBD1 (6 bases). Trimming took 1 base from V and 1 from J, leaving 13 bases between them. This CDR3 spans 16 amino acids. Germline CDR1 and CDR2: KGHDR and SFDVKD. CDR3 amino acids: CATSDLGRGWSYEQYF. For the CDR3, the DNA is TGTGCCACCAGTGATTTAGGCAGGGGATGGTCCTACGAGCAGTACTTC.

This clonotype was seen a handful of times. The chain carries TRBV6-5 and TRBJ2-1, with D possibly TRBD1 on 5 matching bases. CDR3 size: 18 residues. Trimming took 0 bases from V and 7 from J, leaving 22 bases between them. Germline CDR1 is MNHEY and CDR2 is SVGAGI. The CDR3 DNA follows: TGTGCCAGCAGTTACTCGATTTATCAGGGTCCAAACGGTAATGAGCAGTTCTTC. Translated: CASSYSIYQGPNGNEQFF.

The gene calls are TRBV5-6 and TRBJ2-7; TRBD1 agrees at 11 bases. The CDR3 has 16 amino acids. The germline V gene has CDR1 SGHDT and CDR2 YYEEEE. V lost 3 bases, J lost 6 bases, and 11 bases stayed unmatched. CDR3 nucleotides: TGTGCCAGCAGCTCGGACAGGGGGCGGCTTTTCTCCGAGCAGTACTTC. This gives the protein CASSSDRGRLFSEQYF.

This rearrangement joins TRBV25-1 to TRBJ2-5, with 9 bases lining up with TRBD2. V trimming: 3 bases; J trimming: 4 bases; junction bases outside the gene matches: 9. CDR1 is MGHDK, CDR2 SYGVNS, per germline. The CDR3 totals 16 residues. CDR3 residues: CASSELGRGGGETQYF. The DNA of the CDR3 is TGTGCCAGCAGTGAGCTGGGGCGGGGGGGAGGAGAGACCCAGTACTTC. Using reference TRBV25-1 and TRBJ2-5 for the parts outside the CDR3, the full variable domain is EADIYQTPRYLVIGTGKKITLECSQTMGHDKMYWYQQDPGMELHLIHYSYGVNSTEKGDLSSESTVSRIRTEHFPLTLESARPSHTSQYLCASSELGRGGGETQYFGPGTRLLVL.

This clonotype was counted between two and nine times. The J gene is TRBJ2-1, the V gene TRBV20-1; 8 positions agree with TRBD2. This CDR3 has 15 amino acids. V was pared by 6 bases and J by 6 bases, with 13 bases of the junction left unmatched. Germline CDR1 reads DFQATT; CDR2 reads SNEGSKA (reference sequence). CDR3 DNA: TGCAGTGCCCGACCTCGCGGGGGGCTAGCCAATGAGCAGTTCTTC. It is translated as CSARPRGGLANEQFF.

This clonotype was recorded at least ten times. The V call is TRBV9, the J call TRBJ2-7; 7 nucleotides match TRBD2. The CDR3 is made up of 16 amino acids. V dropped 3 bases and J dropped 4; count of bases not matched to a gene: 13. Looked up from germline, CDR1 is SGDLS and CDR2 is YYNGEE. The CDR3 loop is CASSESNSGRRYEQYF. CDR3 DNA: TGTGCCAGCAGCGAGTCCAATAGCGGGCGACGGTACGAGCAGTACTTC. Using reference TRBV9 and TRBJ2-7 for the parts outside the CDR3, the full variable domain is DSGVTQTPKHLITATGQRVTLRCSPRSGDLSVYWYQQSLDQGLQFLIQYYNGEERAKGNILERFSAQQFPDLHSELNLSSLELGDSALYFCASSESNSGRRYEQYFGPGTRLTVT.